This T cell receptor (beta chain) is drawn from a study of T cells in Graves' hyperthyroidism and ophthalmopathy. For Graves' hyperthyroidism to be stable, ophthalmopathy could not progress within 18 months. Lactation, pregnancy, other autoimmune disease or uncontrolled infection excluded patients. Template material for amplifying TCR beta CDR3 regions consisted of RNA transcripts. An initial round of RT-PCR targeting the TCR CDR3 relied on the HTBI primer set. TCRdb itself ran the multiplex PCR reads through MiXCR, one entry per CDR3 protein. The repertoire holds 600,000 to 800,000 distinct CDR3 sequences, 35% seen once, with 31% in the top ten. Input material: blood. This receptor was taken from a middle-aged woman with Graves' hyperthyroidism.

The CDR3, as DNA: TGTGCCAGCAGCCAGGGGACTAGCGGGGGGGCCTCGGGAGGGGCCAACGTCCTGACTTTC. Encoded protein: CASSQGTSGGASGGANVLTF. The rearrangement joins TRBV9 to TRBJ2-6; TRBD2 agrees at 16 bases. Trimming cost V 4 bases and J 4 bases; bases outside gene matches: 11. The CDR3 is made up of 20 amino acids. CDR1 SGDLS and CDR2 YYNGEE come from the germline V gene.